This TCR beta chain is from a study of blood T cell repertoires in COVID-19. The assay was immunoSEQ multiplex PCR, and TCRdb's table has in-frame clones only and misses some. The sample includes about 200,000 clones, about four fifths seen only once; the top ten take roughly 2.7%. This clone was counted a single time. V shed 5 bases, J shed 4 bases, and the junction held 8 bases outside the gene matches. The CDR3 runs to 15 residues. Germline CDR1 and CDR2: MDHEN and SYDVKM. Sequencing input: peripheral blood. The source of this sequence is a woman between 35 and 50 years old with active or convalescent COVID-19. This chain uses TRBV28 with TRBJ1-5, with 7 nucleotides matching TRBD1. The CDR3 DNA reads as TGTGCCAGCAGTCTCGGGACAGACCCAAATCAGCCCCAGCATTTT. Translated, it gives CASSLGTDPNQPQHF.